This T cell receptor (beta chain) was sequenced during a study of T cell repertoires in cytomegalovirus infection. On the study more broadly: In public TCR beta signatures, there were indications of both CMV infection and matching HLA type.

Study-wide points: Based on cumulative public TCR beta family frequency, carriers of CMV plus the relevant HLA were identified.

Trimming shortened V by 3 bases and J by 3 bases, and 8 bases separated the two germline ends. CDR1 is SGHTA, CDR2 FQGNSA, per germline. This CDR3 region has 14 residues. TCRdb used MiXCR to reprocess the reads, holding one entry per CDR3 protein. The sample has fewer than 85,000 distinct CDR3 sequences, approximately 46% seen once. This clonotype was picked up a small number of times. Its antigen remains unknown. The chain uses TRBV7-2 and TRBJ2-2; the D is unclear. The sequence came from a human donor in good health (CMV status not recorded). Some clones in this sample may be carry-over from other donors' samples. Sequenced here: CD8+ T cells from cultured PBMCs, sampled from culture after CMV antigen stimulation. CDR3 in DNA: TGTGCCAGCAGCTTCCGATGGGACACCGGGGAGCTGTTTTTT. Protein: CASSFRWDTGELFF. The variable domain in full, completed from reference TRBV7-2 and TRBJ2-2, reads GAGVSQSPSNKVTEKGKDVELRCDPISGHTALYWYRQSLGQGLEFLIYFQGNSAPDKSGLPSDRFSAERTGGSVSTLTIQRTQQEDSAVYLCASSFRWDTGELFFGEGSRLTVL.